A single sample gave rise to the 32 T cell receptor beta chains below, sequenced in a study of blood T cells in healthy people across ages. The authors ran a second PCR of 7 to 11 cycles using a sample-barcoded 5' primer and a J-beta primer mix. TCRdb passed the 5' RACE reads through MiXCR, listing each CDR3 protein once. The sample contains around 940,000 distinct CDR3 sequences, roughly half of which appear only once. The sequenced sample consisted of blood. The origin of the receptors is a woman aged 55-75 years in good health.

J is TRBJ1-5 and V is TRBV6-2 or TRBV6-3; tentatively, D is TRBD1 (5 bases). CDR1 is MNHEY, CDR2 SVGEGT, per germline. The CDR3 is 17 residues long. Trimming removed 3 bases at V and 5 bases at J, with 20 bases between. The CDR3 DNA follows: TGTGCCAGCAGTTATTGGTCCGGGGACGGGGCAGATCAGCCCCAGCATTTT. This codes for CASSYWSGDGADQPQHF.

To note about this clonotype: At one of its ends the junction is not consistent with the germline gene, which may arise from a read error. The rearrangement links TRBV6-6 to TRBJ2-1; no clear D gene. Germline-derived CDR1 and CDR2 are MNHNY and SVGAGI (reference sequence). The CDR3 length is 11 residues. CDR3 residues: CACSPVAEQFF. The CDR3 nucleotides read TGTGCCTGCAGCCCGGTGGCTGAGCAGTTCTTC.

The chain couples TRBV20-1 to TRBJ2-1, with 7 bases identical to TRBD1. The CDR3 totals 13 residues. The germline gives CDR1 DFQATT, CDR2 SNEGSKA (reference sequence). The V gene end was trimmed by 6 bases and the J gene end by 7 bases; junction bases not matched to a gene: 9. The CDR3 region is CSATDRLMNEQFF. CDR3 bases: TGCAGTGCGACGGACAGGTTAATGAATGAGCAGTTCTTC.

V usage is TRBV20-1 and J usage is TRBJ1-2; no clear D. CDR1 DFQATT and CDR2 SNEGSKA come from the germline V gene (reference sequence). Trimming stripped 7 bases from V and 5 bases from J, with 8 bases between. This CDR3 contains 10 residues. The CDR3 here is CSVSGYGYTF. In DNA, the CDR3 is TGCAGTGTGAGCGGTTATGGCTACACCTTC.

This chain joins TRBV15 and TRBJ1-5; D not certain. V lost 0 bases and J 2 bases, leaving 14 bases between the germline ends. Germline V gene data show CDR1 as LNHNV and CDR2 as YYDKDF (reference sequence). There are 17 residues in the CDR3. DNA of the CDR3: TGTGCCACCAGCAGAGATCTTGGTGCCACGGGCAATCAGCCCCAGCATTTT. Amino acids: CATSRDLGATGNQPQHF.

This clonotype was detected only a few times. This chain joins TRBV20-1 and TRBJ2-1; possibly TRBD2 for D (5 bases). Germline values: CDR1 DFQATT, CDR2 SNEGSKA (reference sequence). The CDR3 covers 18 residues. Trimming removed 1 base from V and 4 bases from J, with 23 bases in between. The CDR3 is CSARVPVRGISSYNEQFF. The DNA for the CDR3 is TGCAGTGCTAGAGTCCCCGTTCGGGGAATAAGTAGTTACAATGAGCAGTTCTTC.

The chain employs TRBV11-1 and TRBJ2-7; TRBD1 matches at 10 bases. Trimming cost V 4 bases and J 7 bases; bases outside gene matches: 10. CDR3 length: 15 residues. Germline-derived CDR1 and CDR2 are SGHAT and FQDESV (reference sequence). The CDR3 sequence: CASSSDRGRSSEQYF. The DNA for the CDR3 is TGTGCCAGCAGCTCCGACAGGGGGCGCAGCAGTGAGCAGTACTTC.

J is TRBJ2-5 and V is TRBV5-5; 10 positions agree with TRBD2. Germline V gives CDR1 SGHKS, CDR2 YYEKEE (reference sequence). The CDR3 consists of 15 residues. After removal of 2 bases from V and 3 bases from J, the junction contained 4 bases not matched to a gene. CDR3 amino acids: CASSLTSGNKETQYF. DNA of the CDR3: TGTGCCAGCAGCTTAACTAGCGGGAACAAAGAGACCCAGTACTTC. Drawing the rest from reference TRBV5-5 and TRBJ2-5, the complete variable domain is DAGVTQSPTHLIKTRGQQVTLRCSPISGHKSVSWYQQVLGQGPQFIFQYYEKEERGRGNFPDRFSARQFPNYSSELNVNALLLGDSALYLCASSLTSGNKETQYFGPGTRLLVL.

The V call is TRBV28, the J call TRBJ1-5; 8 bases map to TRBD1. The germline gives CDR1 MDHEN, CDR2 SYDVKM. Losses at the gene ends were 9 bases for V and 5 bases for J; bases not matched to a gene: 6. The CDR3 consists of 13 residues. The CDR3 DNA follows: TGTGCCAGTTGGACAGGGCCGCATCAGCCCCAGCATTTT. As protein: CASWTGPHQPQHF.

The chain has TRBV20-1 and TRBJ1-1, with 7 bases identical to TRBD1. The germline V gene has CDR1 DFQATT and CDR2 SNEGSKA (reference sequence). V lost 6 bases to trimming and J lost 5 bases; unmatched junction nucleotides: 12. The CDR3 is 14 amino acids. CDR3 sequence: CSAIWRRGRTEAFF. CDR3 nucleotide sequence: TGCAGTGCCATTTGGAGAAGGGGGCGAACTGAAGCTTTCTTT.

This clonotype was counted at least ten times. The rearrangement uses TRBV7-2 and TRBJ2-5, with unresolved D. This CDR3 contains 14 residues. Germline CDR1 reads SGHTA; CDR2 reads FQGNSA. V was clipped by 5 bases and J by 3 bases, with 13 bases between them. The CDR3 sequence: CASSTRRPEETQYF. CDR3 in DNA: TGTGCCAGCAGCACACGGCGGCCGGAAGAGACCCAGTACTTC.

CDR3 sequence: CASSQELQGMKDYTF. As DNA, the CDR3 is TGTGCCAGCAGCCAAGAACTACAGGGAATGAAGGACTACACCTTC. The chain recombines TRBV4-2 with TRBJ1-2; the D gene is possibly TRBD1 (6 bases). Trimming cost V 0 bases and J 10 bases, with 18 bases left between them. The CDR3 consists of 15 residues. The germline V gene encodes CDR1 LGHNA and CDR2 YNFKEQ.

This rearrangement joins TRBV16 to TRBJ2-7; no firm D call. V lost 4 bases and J lost 2, with 9 bases in between. Germline V CDR1 and CDR2: KGHSY, FQNENV. The CDR3 is 13 amino acids. CDR3: CASSPQLTYEQYF. DNA for the CDR3: TGTGCCAGCAGCCCGCAACTAACCTACGAGCAGTACTTC.

This chain links TRBV27 with TRBJ2-1; TRBD2 aligns across 8 bases. With 8 bases clipped from V and 3 bases from J, the junction kept 6 bases outside the gene matches. The germline CDR1 and CDR2 sequences are MNHEY and SMNVEV (reference sequence). The CDR3 spans 14 residues. The CDR3 bases are TGTGCCAGCGGTCCGGGAGGGTACTACAATGAGCAGTTCTTC. This codes for CASGPGGYYNEQFF.

V is TRBV12-3 or TRBV12-4 and J is TRBJ2-7; the D gene is possibly TRBD2 (6 bases). Trimming cost V 1 base and J 2 bases, with 15 bases left between them. There are 16 residues in the CDR3. CDR3 nucleotides: TGTGCCAGCAGTTTAGTTAGCGGACCTCCCCCCTACGAGCAGTACTTC. This encodes CASSLVSGPPPYEQYF.

This clonotype was detected only once. The chain is built from TRBV3-1 and TRBJ2-1; TRBD2 matches at 7 bases. The CDR3 sequence is 15 residues long. Germline CDR1 is LGHDT and CDR2 is YNNKEL (reference sequence). Unmatched junction bases numbered 11, after V lost 4 bases and J lost 8 bases. The CDR3 nucleotides read TGTGCCAGCAGCCCTGTGGGGGGGAGTTTCTATGAGCAGTTCTTC. Protein sequence: CASSPVGGSFYEQFF.

This clonotype came up many times. The chain employs TRBV4-2 and TRBJ1-5, with D maybe TRBD1 (5 bases). Per germline, CDR1 LGHNA and CDR2 YNFKEQ. The CDR3 totals 14 residues. V gave up 0 bases and J gave up 7 bases, with 10 bases separating them. The CDR3 here is CASSQERGGQPQHF. The CDR3 coding sequence is TGTGCCAGCAGCCAAGAAAGGGGAGGGCAGCCCCAGCATTTT.

Only a few counts were recorded for this clonotype. The chain couples TRBV10-2 to TRBJ2-7; TRBD1 matches at 7 bases. This CDR3 is 15 amino acids long. Per the germline V gene, CDR1 is WSHSY and CDR2 is SAAADI. V dropped 3 bases and J dropped 1; count of bases not matched to a gene: 6. As DNA, the CDR3 is TGCGCCAGCAGTGACCTCCGGGACAGATCCTACGAGCAGTACTTC. Translating gives CASSDLRDRSYEQYF.

This chain connects TRBV11-2 to TRBJ2-7; unclear D gene. Germline loops: CDR1 SGHAT, CDR2 FQNNGV. There are 14 residues in the CDR3. V lost 1 base and J lost 7, with 14 bases in between. Here the CDR3 DNA reads TGTGCCAGCAGCTTAGTACCGGCTTACAATGAGCAGTACTTC. The encoded protein is CASSLVPAYNEQYF.

As to this clonotype: In this CDR3 the conserved last residue, phenylalanine or tryptophan, is missing, so a read error is likely. The gene calls are TRBV29-1 and TRBJ2-1; 7 bases align to TRBD1. The V gene's germline CDR1 is SQVTM and CDR2 ANQGSEA. The junction had 14 bases not matched to a gene; V was cut back by 7 bases and J by 5 bases. The CDR3 totals 15 residues. The CDR3 region has the DNA TGCAGCGCAAGAACAAGTGGACAGGTAGACAATGAGCAGTTCTTA. Protein sequence: CSARTSGQVDNEQFL.

This chain connects TRBV12-3 or TRBV12-4 to TRBJ2-7, with 9 bases lining up with TRBD2. V shed 4 bases, J shed 0 bases, and the junction held 1 base outside the gene matches. CDR3 length equals 14 residues. The DNA of the CDR3 is TGTGCCAGCAGTTCGGGACTAGCCTCCTACGAGCAGTACTTC. Translation gives CASSSGLASYEQYF.

The gene calls are TRBV11-2 and TRBJ2-7; D is possibly TRBD2 (5 bases). V lost 5 bases to trimming and J lost 6 bases, with 8 bases between them. This CDR3 is built from 11 residues. CDR1 SGHAT and CDR2 FQNNGV come from the germline V gene. The CDR3 loop reads CASSGGREQYF. CDR3 DNA: TGTGCCAGCAGCGGAGGACGCGAGCAGTACTTC.

This clonotype occurred a few times. The chain carries TRBV29-1 and TRBJ2-2, with D possibly TRBD1 on 6 matching bases. The CDR3 runs 13 residues. Per germline, CDR1 SQVTM and CDR2 ANQGSEA. V lost 4 bases and J 4 bases, leaving 10 bases between the germline ends. The CDR3 spells CSVVGGFTGELFF. For the CDR3, the DNA is TGCAGCGTTGTAGGGGGTTTCACCGGGGAGCTGTTTTTT.

This chain uses TRBV6-2 or TRBV6-3 with TRBJ2-3, with 11 bases lining up with TRBD2. V lost 4 bases, J lost 4 bases, and 7 bases stayed unmatched. Germline CDR1 is MNHEY and CDR2 is SVGEGT. The CDR3 is 16 amino acids. CDR3 DNA sequence: TGTGCCAGCAGTTGGGCACTAGCGGGAGTAGCAGATACGCAGTATTTT. Amino acid sequence: CASSWALAGVADTQYF.

This clonotype occurred a few times. V gene TRBV5-5 combines with J gene TRBJ2-4; 9 bases align to TRBD1. The J call may not be correct, given that the DNA end is closer to TRBJ2-7. Per the germline V gene, CDR1 is SGHKS and CDR2 is YYEKEE (reference sequence). The CDR3 is made up of 15 amino acids. CDR3 DNA sequence: TGTGCCAGCAGCTTTTCGAGACAGGGGGGGAACGAGCAGTACTTC. This gives the protein CASSFSRQGGNEQYF.

Only a few counts were recorded for this clonotype. This chain uses TRBV12-3 or TRBV12-4 with TRBJ1-5; unclear D gene. Deletions cut 6 bases from V and 2 bases from J, with 11 bases between. The CDR3 extends over 14 amino acids. The CDR3 spells CASRPEAGNQPQHF. The CDR3 DNA sequence: TGTGCCAGCAGGCCCGAGGCAGGCAATCAGCCCCAGCATTTT.

This clonotype was observed a handful of times. J is TRBJ2-4 and V is TRBV6-6; D remains unclear. With 7 bases removed from V and 8 bases from J, the gap between germline ends came to 9 bases. Germline assignment: CDR1 MNHNY and CDR2 SVGAGI (reference sequence). There are 11 residues in the CDR3. CDR3 nucleotide sequence: TGTGCCAGCAAAAGAGGCGACATTCAGTACTTC. Residues: CASKRGDIQYF.

The rearrangement joins TRBV11-2 to TRBJ2-5; D is possibly TRBD2 (6 bases). Trimming left V 1 base short and J 7 bases short, with 10 bases between. This CDR3 contains 13 residues. CDR1 is SGHAT and CDR2 is FQNNGV in the germline V gene. CDR3 in DNA: TGTGCCAGCAGCTTAGTAGAGGGAGGGACCCAGTACTTC. Translated, it gives CASSLVEGGTQYF.

Written as DNA, the CDR3 is TGTGCCAGCAGAGGCCACAGCTCCTACAATGAGCAGTACTTC. This encodes CASRGHSSYNEQYF. The V gene is TRBV2, the J gene TRBJ2-1; D not certain. The J call may be in error: the DNA end matches TRBJ2-7 better. The germline CDR1 and CDR2 sequences are SNHLY and FYNNEI. The CDR3 contains 14 residues.

The chain has TRBV3-1 and TRBJ2-7; a possible D gene is TRBD1 (6 bases). V was shortened by 4 bases and J by 3 bases, with 10 bases between the two germline ends. The CDR3 covers 13 residues. CDR1 is LGHDT, CDR2 YNNKEL, per germline (reference sequence). The CDR3: CASSLRRGYEQYF. CDR3 nucleotides: TGTGCCAGCAGCCTTCGCAGGGGCTACGAGCAGTACTTC.

The chain joins TRBV29-1 to TRBJ2-7; D might be TRBD2 (5 bases). This CDR3 is built from 11 residues. From germline, CDR1 is SQVTM and CDR2 ANQGSEA. The CDR3 nucleotides read TGCAGAGGGTGGACTTTCCACGAGCAGTACTTC. It is translated as CRGWTFHEQYF.

The genes are TRBV14 and TRBJ1-2; D perhaps matches TRBD1 (6 bases). The CDR3 length is 14 residues. Trimming removed 4 bases at V and 6 bases at J, with 15 bases between. The germline CDR1 and CDR2 sequences are SGHDN and FVKESK. The CDR3 sequence is CASSRQGKIDGYTF. The CDR3 nucleotides are TGTGCCAGCAGCCGTCAGGGGAAGATAGATGGCTACACCTTC.